This TCR beta chain emerged from a study of shared T cell receptors in the human thymus. This clone was observed a few times. V lost 5 bases, J lost 2 bases, and 17 bases lay in between. CDR1 is SEHNR and CDR2 is FQNEAQ in the germline V gene (reference sequence). The CDR3 loop spans 16 amino acids. The repertoire was sequenced with immunoSEQ multiplex PCR; TCRdb's copy has only in-frame clones and lacks some. The data hold over 450,000 clones, with about four fifths observed a single time. The same sample was also used in a study of human thymus T cells. Per that paper: Healthy Finnish infants undergoing corrective surgery for congenital heart defects were the donors. Corrective heart surgery yielded the resections from which the thymus tissue came. Thymic and blood repertoires seemed to favor certain V and J genes. Unrelated individuals reportedly shared highly overlapping thymic TCR repertoires.

The rearrangement links TRBV7-9 to TRBJ2-3; a weak D match, TRBD1 (6 bases). This receptor was obtained from a boy under two years old with a congenital heart defect. Material: thymocytes. The CDR3 reads CASSQWTAFDTDTQYF. The CDR3 coding sequence is TGTGCCAGCAGCCAATGGACAGCCTTTGACACAGATACGCAGTATTTT.